This T cell receptor (beta chain) was identified during a study of tumor-infiltrating lymphocytes in primary liver carcinoma. General study findings and limits: Only around 7.5-25% of top clones occurred in all five tumor regions.

CDR3 length: 15 amino acids. Comments on this clonotype: The antigen remains unidentified. One end of the junction fails to match germline, which may point to a read error.

Co-extracted RNA and DNA came from 20-30 mg of unsorted bulk tissue. The template, approximately 500 ng total RNA, yielded TCR beta cDNA made with a constant-region primer. Three nested multiplex PCR rounds, a slightly modified ARM-PCR method, built the TCR beta libraries. It was with TRBV1-TRBV30 forward primers and a C-beta reverse primer that the first two PCR rounds were run, at approximately 9 cycles each. TCRdb fed the multiplex PCR reads into MiXCR, producing one record per CDR3 protein. The sample has 100,000 or so distinct CDR3 sequences; about 70% are singletons. The rearrangement joins TRBV12-3 or TRBV12-4 to TRBJ1-5; tentatively, D is TRBD1 (6 bases). The sample taken for sequencing was liver tumor tissue from sampling region 2. Subset in this sample: tumor region T2, inferior pole. The TCR was taken from a woman aged 55-69 years with primary liver carcinoma and hepatitis B virus infection. In DNA form, the CDR3 reads TGTGCCAGCAGTTTGCGGGGGGCAAGTAATCGGCCCCAGCATTTT. Translation: CASSLRGASNRPQHF.